A single sample gave rise to the 17 T cell receptor beta chains below, sequenced in a study of Ad26.COV2.S vaccination and SARS-CoV-2 variants. This table comes from immunoSEQ multiplex PCR, and its TCRdb copy is limited to in-frame clones, with some not included. The sample lists roughly 330,000 clones, roughly nine tenths occurring once. Treatment reported: some 20 received Ad26.COV2.S at low or high dose, single or two shots; about 5 received placebo; per-sample allocation not given. Sampling was done on day 63 after the first vaccine or placebo injection. The sample was peripheral blood, taken in a trial of Ad26.COV2.S vaccine versus placebo. Receptor source: a person between 18 and 65 years old who received the Ad26.COV2.S COVID-19 vaccine or a placebo.

This rearrangement joins TRBV7-2 to TRBJ2-5; 8 bases agree with TRBD2. The ends lost 4 bases at V and 6 bases at J; junction bases unmatched: 16. Germline V gene data show CDR1 as SGHTA and CDR2 as FQGNSA. The CDR3 contains 17 residues. CDR3 coding DNA: TGTGCCAGCAGCTCGGGAACCAGCGGGAGATTGGGGAAGACCCAGTACTTC. Translation: CASSSGTSGRLGKTQYF.

V is TRBV5-5 and J is TRBJ2-7, with D tentatively TRBD1 (6 bases). The CDR3 runs 13 residues. The germline V and J ends were trimmed by 2 bases and 4 bases, with 10 bases remaining between them. Germline V gives CDR1 SGHKS, CDR2 YYEKEE (reference sequence). The CDR3 here is CASSLKTGYEQYF. CDR3 nucleotide sequence: TGTGCCAGCAGCTTAAAAACAGGGTACGAGCAGTACTTC.

The gene calls are TRBV14 and TRBJ1-1, with D perhaps TRBD1 (5 bases). V lost 4 bases and J lost 4, with 13 bases in between. Germline V gene sequence: CDR1 SGHDN, CDR2 FVKESK. The CDR3 spans 14 residues. The CDR3 DNA reads as TGTGCCAGCAGCCTACAGGCCCTGGGCACTGAAGCTTTCTTT. Translation: CASSLQALGTEAFF.

The V gene is TRBV4-3, the J gene TRBJ2-1, with 12 bases identical to TRBD2. CDR1 LGHNA and CDR2 YSLEER come from the germline V gene. The CDR3 is 20 residues long. Trimming took 0 bases from V and 6 from J; bases not matched to a gene: 15. The CDR3 nucleotides are TGCGCCAGCAGCCAAGATAATCCCAACATCCTAGCGGGGGGGCTCAATGAGCAGTTCTTC. This sequence encodes CASSQDNPNILAGGLNEQFF.

This clone appeared once. CDR3 sequence: CATSRRGFYGYTF. CDR3 in DNA: TGTGCCACCAGCAGACGGGGGTTCTATGGCTACACCTTC. This sequence joins TRBV15 and TRBJ1-2; maybe TRBD1 (5 bases). From germline, CDR1 is LNHNV and CDR2 YYDKDF (reference sequence). This CDR3 is built from 13 residues. The V gene lost 2 bases and the J gene lost 4 bases, with 8 bases spanning the gap.

The V call is TRBV7-2, the J call TRBJ2-3; D might be TRBD2 (6 bases). Trimming took 5 bases from V and 4 from J, leaving 13 bases between them. Germline CDR1 reads SGHTA; CDR2 reads FQGNSA. The CDR3 extends over 14 amino acids. CDR3 coding DNA: TGTGCCAGCAGCCGCGGCGGGGCCCCAGATACGCAGTATTTT. Protein product: CASSRGGAPDTQYF.

The chain employs TRBV28 and TRBJ2-3; weak D call: TRBD2 (6 bases). The CDR3 has 17 residues. The ends were cut back, 3 bases at V and 5 bases at J, with 21 bases in the middle. The germline V gene has CDR1 MDHEN and CDR2 SYDVKM. The CDR3, as DNA: TGTGCCAGCAGTTTCTCTCTGGCGGGACCGCCTCAAGATACGCAGTATTTT. This gives the protein CASSFSLAGPPQDTQYF.

The chain joins TRBV27 to TRBJ1-2; D is possibly TRBD1 (5 bases). V was pared by 4 bases and J by 8 bases, with 17 bases between. The CDR3 has 14 residues. Germline assignment: CDR1 MNHEY and CDR2 SMNVEV (reference sequence). CDR3 coding DNA: TGTGCCAGCAGTTCGGGGGTGGGATTTACGGGCTACACCTTC. Residues: CASSSGVGFTGYTF.

This clone was detected only a few times. V and J are TRBV27 and TRBJ1-5; weak D call: TRBD1 (5 bases). V lost 2 bases, J lost 3 bases, and 11 bases lay in between. The CDR3 sequence is 15 residues long. The germline V gene encodes CDR1 MNHEY and CDR2 SMNVEV (reference sequence). In nucleotides, the CDR3 is TGTGCCAGCAGTTTAGAGGGGAGGGACAATCAGCCCCAGCATTTT. It codes for CASSLEGRDNQPQHF.

V and J are TRBV7-2 and TRBJ1-1; 10 nucleotides agree with TRBD1. Germline-derived CDR1 and CDR2 are SGHTA and FQGNSA. Trimming took 5 bases from V and 2 from J; bases not matched to a gene: 5. This CDR3 is built from 15 residues. The CDR3: CASSLGDRGNTEAFF. The CDR3 bases are TGTGCCAGCAGCCTGGGGGACAGGGGAAACACTGAAGCTTTCTTT.

The chain uses TRBV12-3 or TRBV12-4 and TRBJ1-5; no clear D gene. V was trimmed by 1 base and J by 7 bases, leaving 8 bases between them. This CDR3 comprises 13 residues. The chain's CDR3 is CASSLGAQQPQHF. The DNA of the CDR3 is TGTGCCAGCAGTTTAGGGGCCCAACAGCCCCAGCATTTT.

This chain links TRBV5-1 with TRBJ1-1; a possible D gene is TRBD1 (5 bases). V lost 0 bases and J 0 bases, leaving 15 bases between the germline ends. This CDR3 has 17 amino acids. Per germline, CDR1 SGHRS and CDR2 YFSETQ. CDR3 nucleotides: TGCGCCAGCAGCTTGGCAGGGACCCGGGGGATGAACACTGAAGCTTTCTTT. Amino acid sequence: CASSLAGTRGMNTEAFF.

This chain joins TRBV28 and TRBJ1-5; 9 positions match TRBD1. CDR1 is MDHEN, CDR2 SYDVKM, per germline. The CDR3 runs 12 residues. V lost 11 bases to trimming and J lost 5 bases; unmatched junction nucleotides: 4. The CDR3 DNA reads as TGTGCCGGCGGGACAGGGTATCAGCCCCAGCATTTT. Translation gives CAGGTGYQPQHF.

V is TRBV2 and J is TRBJ2-7; the D gene is possibly TRBD2 (6 bases). This CDR3 contains 15 residues. CDR1 is SNHLY, CDR2 FYNNEI, per germline. The V and J ends lost 8 bases and 4 bases respectively, with 21 bases between them. The CDR3 loop is CASWEDRPIIYEQYF. The CDR3, as DNA: TGTGCCAGCTGGGAGGACCGCCCGATTATTTACGAGCAGTACTTC.

As DNA, the CDR3 is TGTGCCAGCAGTCTTGGCGCGGGGGACAATCAGCCCCAGCATTTT. It encodes CASSLGAGDNQPQHF. The chain carries TRBV6-5 and TRBJ1-5, with a weak D call TRBD1 (5 bases). CDR1 MNHEY and CDR2 SVGAGI come from the germline V gene. The ends were cut back, 5 bases at V and 3 bases at J, with 14 bases in the middle. CDR3 length: 15 amino acids.

This clone occurred once. The genes are TRBV13 and TRBJ1-6; the D is unclear. CDR3 length: 18 amino acids. The germline V and J ends were trimmed by 5 bases and 0 bases, with 17 bases remaining between them. Germline CDR1 and CDR2: PRHDT and FYEKMQ (reference sequence). CDR3 sequence (DNA): TGTGCCAGCAGCCAACTTCCGACGGGGAGCTCCTATAATTCACCCCTCCACTTT. Translated, it gives CASSQLPTGSSYNSPLHF.

The chain recombines TRBV10-2 with TRBJ2-3; tentative D call: TRBD2 (5 bases). The CDR3 consists of 17 residues. Germline-derived CDR1 and CDR2 are WSHSY and SAAADI. V was pared by 4 bases and J by 3 bases, with 20 bases between. CDR3 in DNA: TGCGCCAGCAGTGCCGGACTTATTAGTGGTTCGACAGATACGCAGTATTTT. Translated, it gives CASSAGLISGSTDTQYF.